Following are 15 T cell receptor beta chains from one sample sequenced in a study of blood T cell repertoires in COVID-19. Sequencing was performed with immunoSEQ multiplex PCR; in TCRdb, only in-frame clones are kept and a portion is missing. The data contain under 350,000 clones, around 89% of them singletons. The specimen was peripheral blood. The receptors were sampled from a man between 40 and 49 years old with acute or convalescent COVID-19.

With respect to this clone: This sample also contains other DNA sequences that code for the same CDR3. The genes are TRBV5-1 and TRBJ1-3; a weak D match, TRBD1 (5 bases). The CDR3 sequence is 14 residues long. Germline assignment: CDR1 SGHRS and CDR2 YFSETQ. V lost 4 bases to trimming and J lost 1 base, with 9 bases between them. Here the CDR3 reads CASSPQGSGNTIYF. The CDR3 DNA is TGCGCCAGCAGCCCCCAGGGTTCTGGAAACACCATATATTTT. Filled out from reference TRBV5-1 and TRBJ1-3, the complete variable domain reads KAGVTQTPRYLIKTRGQQVTLSCSPISGHRSVSWYQQTPGQGLQFLFEYFSETQRNKGNFPGRFSGRQFSNSRSEMNVSTLELGDSALYLCASSPQGSGNTIYFGEGSWLTVV.

The rearrangement joins TRBV2 to TRBJ2-7, with TRBD2 identical over 12 bases. CDR1 and CDR2 from the germline V gene are SNHLY and FYNNEI. Losses at the gene ends were 2 bases for V and 7 bases for J; bases not matched to a gene: 6. CDR3 size: 15 residues. The CDR3 nucleotides are TGTGCCAGCAGTGAATCTAGCGGGGGGGCACGGGAGCAGTACTTC. Amino acids: CASSESSGGAREQYF.

J is TRBJ1-1 and V is TRBV5-4; 7 nucleotides agree with TRBD1. The CDR3 length is 12 residues. V was pared by 7 bases and J by 3 bases, with 3 bases of the junction left unmatched. In germline, CDR1 is SGHNT, CDR2 YYREEE (reference sequence). The CDR3 loop reads CASSGQDTEAFF. CDR3 bases: TGTGCCAGCTCTGGACAGGACACTGAAGCTTTCTTT.

The chain carries TRBV20-1 and TRBJ2-7, with no clear D. Germline V gene lookup returns CDR1 DFQATT and CDR2 SNEGSKA (reference sequence). This CDR3 is built from 12 residues. Trimming removed 3 bases at V and 2 bases at J, with 8 bases between. The CDR3 region is CSASSRPYEQYF. The CDR3 DNA reads as TGCAGTGCTAGTTCCAGGCCCTACGAGCAGTACTTC.

The J gene is TRBJ1-2, the V gene TRBV24-1, with TRBD1 identical over 8 bases. V lost 4 bases, J lost 12 bases, and 3 bases stayed unmatched. CDR1 and CDR2 from the germline V gene are KGHDR and SFDVKD. The CDR3 extends over 11 amino acids. The CDR3 DNA reads as TGTGCCACCAGTGACGACAGGGGCGACACCTTC. The encoded protein is CATSDDRGDTF.

The chain's CDR3 is CASSSGSGPTGPLHF. Written as DNA, the CDR3 is TGTGCCAGTAGCTCCGGGTCAGGGCCCACAGGGCCCCTCCACTTT. This rearrangement joins TRBV19 to TRBJ1-6; a weak D match, TRBD1 (6 bases). Germline V gene data show CDR1 as LNHDA and CDR2 as SQIVND (reference sequence). The length of the CDR3 is 15 residues. The V end was cut by 6 bases, the J end by 13 bases, with 22 bases between.

The chain couples TRBV5-1 to TRBJ1-4, with no clear D. Trimming left V 1 base short and J 8 bases short, with 12 bases between. The CDR3 covers 14 residues. CDR1 is SGHRS, CDR2 YFSETQ, per germline. The DNA of the CDR3 is TGCGCCAGCAGCTTGTCGACCTACGGGGAAAAACTGTTTTTT. Translated: CASSLSTYGEKLFF. The entire variable domain, with the rest obtained from reference TRBV5-1 and TRBJ1-4, is as follows: KAGVTQTPRYLIKTRGQQVTLSCSPISGHRSVSWYQQTPGQGLQFLFEYFSETQRNKGNFPGRFSGRQFSNSRSEMNVSTLELGDSALYLCASSLSTYGEKLFFGSGTQLSVL.

This clone occurred once. This chain uses TRBV9 with TRBJ2-7, with D perhaps TRBD1 (6 bases). This CDR3 is built from 12 residues. V was shortened by 4 bases and J by 5 bases, with 10 bases between the two germline ends. Germline CDR1 and CDR2: SGDLS and YYNGEE. CDR3 nucleotides: TGTGCCAGCAGCCTGACAGGAAACGAGCAGTACTTC. Its protein product is CASSLTGNEQYF.

This clone showed up just once. V is TRBV27 and J is TRBJ2-7, with 9 bases matching TRBD2. With V trimmed by 10 bases and J by 0 bases, 28 bases remained unmatched. CDR1 is MNHEY and CDR2 is SMNVEV in the germline V gene (reference sequence). The CDR3 extends over 21 amino acids. The CDR3: CATLPRGVLAGDIQLSYEQYF. In DNA, the CDR3 is TGTGCCACCCTACCAAGGGGAGTCTTAGCGGGGGATATTCAGCTCTCCTACGAGCAGTACTTC.

V usage is TRBV5-4 and J usage is TRBJ1-6, with D unresolved. The germline V and J ends were trimmed by 5 bases and 7 bases, with 19 bases remaining between them. The V gene's germline CDR1 is SGHNT and CDR2 YYREEE (reference sequence). The CDR3 is made up of 16 amino acids. CDR3 DNA: TGTGCCAGCAGGATCGACCCGGACTCGAGGAATTCACCCCTCCACTTT. Its protein is CASRIDPDSRNSPLHF.

The rearrangement uses TRBV4-1 and TRBJ2-7; D not resolved. Germline CDR1 reads MGHRA; CDR2 reads YSYEKL. The ends were cut back, 3 bases at V and 13 bases at J, with 22 bases in the middle. The CDR3 extends over 14 amino acids. The CDR3: CASSQGLPNSKVYF. The CDR3 DNA sequence: TGCGCCAGCAGCCAGGGCCTTCCGAACTCCAAGGTATACTTC.

This clone is a singleton in its sample. This CDR3 is CASSTEGAFVGNTIYF. In DNA form, the CDR3 reads TGTGCCAGCAGCACCGAGGGGGCCTTTGTGGGAAACACCATATATTTT. The chain couples TRBV2 to TRBJ1-3; 7 positions agree with TRBD1. Per germline, CDR1 SNHLY and CDR2 FYNNEI. V dropped 6 bases and J dropped 4; count of bases not matched to a gene: 12. The CDR3 has 16 residues. The complete variable domain, with remaining parts taken from reference TRBV2 and TRBJ1-3, reads EPEVTQTPSHQVTQMGQEVILRCVPISNHLYFYWYRQILGQKVEFLVSFYNNEISEKSEIFDDQFSVERPDGSNFTLKIRSTKLEDSAMYFCASSTEGAFVGNTIYFGEGSWLTVV.

CDR3 amino acids: CASSSSTGGAREGYTF. As DNA, the CDR3 is TGTGCCAGCAGTTCCTCAACAGGGGGCGCAAGGGAAGGCTACACCTTC. The V gene is TRBV27, the J gene TRBJ1-2; TRBD1 aligns across 9 bases. This CDR3 is built from 16 residues. The germline CDR1 and CDR2 sequences are MNHEY and SMNVEV (reference sequence). V was pared by 4 bases and J by 8 bases, with 14 bases of the junction left unmatched.

A word on this clone: A read error may produce the germline difference seen at one junction end. This chain connects TRBV2 to TRBJ2-7; D remains ambiguous. Per the germline V gene, CDR1 is SNHLY and CDR2 is FYNNEI. The CDR3 covers 16 residues. The CDR3 loop is CASSINPPGSSDEQYF. DNA of the CDR3: TGTGCCAGCAGCATCAATCCCCCGGGTAGCTCCGACGAGCAGTACTTC.

The chain joins TRBV12-3 or TRBV12-4 to TRBJ1-6; 8 bases line up with TRBD1. The CDR3 covers 13 residues. V lost 6 bases and J lost 7; bases outside the gene matches: 2. This chain's CDR3 is CASSDRGNSPLHF. In nucleotides, the CDR3 is TGTGCCAGCAGCGACAGGGGAAATTCACCCCTCCACTTT.